Sequencing of this T cell receptor (beta chain) was carried out in a study of cytomegalovirus exposure and HLA in healthy donors. General observations from the study: A later analysis showed TCR association rates differing by HLA locus, peaking at DRB1 and lowest at HLA-C. A later analysis reportedly found that, within productive TCRs, an Asian-associated ancestry cluster had fewer N-insertions than the mean observed across the roughly 700 donors.

With 60 Vbeta and 13 Jbeta primers, the PCR was carried out. The protocol was immunoSEQ multiplex PCR, while the TCRdb copy is restricted to in-frame clones and leaves out a portion. Of about 160,000 clones detected, 60% to 85% appear once; the ten largest clones hold 3.5% to 4.5%. This clone is labeled medium-sized (0.01 to 0.1%). Its antigen is still unknown. The CDR3 runs to 16 residues. CDR1 and CDR2 (germline): MGHRA, YSYEKL. With V trimmed by 0 bases and J by 3 bases, 7 bases remained unmatched. This chain connects TRBV4-1 to TRBJ2-7, with 8 bases aligning to TRBD2. Sequencing input: PBMCs. The clonotype originates from a man aged 30 to 39 in good health and CMV-seropositive. Here the CDR3 reads CASSQDPPSGGYEQYF. The CDR3 nucleotides read TGCGCCAGCAGCCAAGATCCCCCCAGCGGGGGCTACGAGCAGTACTTC.